This T cell receptor beta chain is from a study of T cell changes during pregnancy in multiple sclerosis. CDR3 length: 16 amino acids. Germline V gene sequence: CDR1 MGHRA, CDR2 YSYEKL. Losses at the gene ends were 0 bases for V and 2 bases for J; bases not matched to a gene: 5. The method was immunoSEQ multiplex PCR; TCRdb's version includes in-frame clones alone and lacks a portion of them. The sample holds 65,000 to 85,000 clones, approximately 90% seen once. The rearrangement uses TRBV4-1 and TRBJ2-3; TRBD1 matches 7 bases. This clonotype was obtained from a female donor with multiple sclerosis, enrolled in a pregnancy study. The starting material was peripheral blood, obtained in the third trimester of pregnancy. CDR3 amino acids: CASSQDLGGSTDTQYF. CDR3 DNA: TGCGCCAGCAGCCAAGATCTAGGGGGCTCCACAGATACGCAGTATTTT.